Reported below is one TCR beta chain. Its antigen is still unknown. This sample is part of a study of T cells in localized non-small cell lung cancer. Study results and caveats: Median approximately 58 top-100 tumor clones were shared with paired adjacent lung.

Produced via immunoSEQ multiplex PCR; TCRdb's table is partial and in-frame only. The sample yields 30,000 to 40,000 clones, around 86% seen once. The V gene's germline CDR1 is SGHTA and CDR2 FQGNSA. This CDR3 spans 13 amino acids. The V end was cut by 4 bases, the J end by 4 bases, with 10 bases between. This TCR derives from a male donor aged 60 or over with stage II lung adenocarcinoma. The chain couples TRBV7-2 to TRBJ1-2; D not certain. Sequenced here: peripheral blood mononuclear cells, sampled before any cancer treatment. The CDR3 DNA reads TGTGCCAGCAGCTCGAGACGGGGCTATGGCTACACCTTC. This sequence encodes CASSSRRGYGYTF.